The present TCR beta chain was sequenced within a study of blood T cell repertoires in COVID-19. Using immunoSEQ multiplex PCR, the repertoire was profiled, and TCRdb retains in-frame clones only, with some absent. In the table there are about 130,000 clones, approximately 86% of which are singletons. The clonotype comes from a woman between 50 and 59 years old who had recovered from COVID-19. Sequencing was carried out using PBMCs or T cells enriched from blood (not recorded which).

The chain's CDR3 is CASSPNNRVAYEQYF. The CDR3 region has the DNA TGTGCCAGCAGCCCTAATAACAGGGTTGCCTACGAGCAGTACTTC. This chain connects TRBV9 to TRBJ2-7; TRBD1 might be the D (6 bases). The germline V gene has CDR1 SGDLS and CDR2 YYNGEE. With 4 bases removed from V and 2 bases from J, the gap between germline ends came to 16 bases. This CDR3 spans 15 amino acids. The variable domain in full, with the rest retrieved from reference TRBV9 and TRBJ2-7, is DSGVTQTPKHLITATGQRVTLRCSPRSGDLSVYWYQQSLDQGLQFLIQYYNGEERAKGNILERFSAQQFPDLHSELNLSSLELGDSALYFCASSPNNRVAYEQYFGPGTRLTVT.